This entry describes one T cell receptor (beta chain). In germline, CDR1 is LGHNA, CDR2 YNFKEQ. This CDR3 is 16 amino acids long. V dropped 1 base and J dropped 5 bases, with 17 bases sitting between them. The sample is drawn from a study of OX40 agonist ivuxolimab in advanced cancers. Generated by immunoSEQ multiplex PCR, the TCRdb table keeps only in-frame clones and is missing some. The table lists fewer than 100,000 clones, roughly 89% of them singletons. This TCR was sampled from an adult with an advanced solid tumor such as melanoma, head and neck, liver or kidney cancer. This chain joins TRBV4-2 and TRBJ2-5; no definite D call. Specimen: CD4+ or CD8+ T cells sorted from blood, collected in a trial of the OX40 agonist ivuxolimab. CDR3 amino acids: CASSQGTDAKGETQYF. The CDR3 nucleotides are TGTGCCAGCAGCCAAGGGACGGATGCAAAAGGGGAGACCCAGTACTTC.